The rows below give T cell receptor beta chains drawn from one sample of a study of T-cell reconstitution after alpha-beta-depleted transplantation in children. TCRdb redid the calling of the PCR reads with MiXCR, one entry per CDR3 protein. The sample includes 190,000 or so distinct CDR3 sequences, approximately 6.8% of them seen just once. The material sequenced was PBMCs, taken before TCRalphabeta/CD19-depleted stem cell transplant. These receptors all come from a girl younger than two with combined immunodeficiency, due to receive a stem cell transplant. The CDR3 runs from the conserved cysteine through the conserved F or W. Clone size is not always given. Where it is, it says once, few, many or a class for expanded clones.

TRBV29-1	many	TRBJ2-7	CSVEARGDLSYEQYF
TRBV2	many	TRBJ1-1	CASTQRDWGISEAFF
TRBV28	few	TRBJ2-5	CASSLHPGTSAKETQYF
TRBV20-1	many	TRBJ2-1	CSARPEYEQFF
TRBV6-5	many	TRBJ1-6	CASSYPTSNSPLHF
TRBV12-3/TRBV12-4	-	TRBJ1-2	CASSYPQQGAYGYTF
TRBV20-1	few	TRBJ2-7	CSASEGGGPYEQYF
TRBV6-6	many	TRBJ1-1	CASSSGSNTEAFF
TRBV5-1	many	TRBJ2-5	CASSLNDQETQYF
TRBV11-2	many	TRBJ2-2	CASSLDGVTGELFF
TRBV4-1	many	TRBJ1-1	CASSQASPDRVFTEAFF
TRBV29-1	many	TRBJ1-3	CSVTGEGNTIYF
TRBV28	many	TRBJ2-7	CASSLVYYEQYF
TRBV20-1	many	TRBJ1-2	CSATLTATNYGYTF
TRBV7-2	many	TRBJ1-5	CASSWGPYSNQPQHF